This TCR beta chain was identified during a study of PD-L1 blockade in urothelial cancer. Study overall: Males with urothelial cancer arising in the bladder constituted about 90% of the roughly 29 patients. Analyses used blood from 3 weeks (second dose) and 6 weeks after treatment start.

Noted time point: peripheral blood 6 weeks after treatment start. Metastatic or locally advanced urothelial carcinoma was present in the patients. Germline CDR1 reads PRHDT; CDR2 reads FYEKMQ (reference sequence). CDR3 length: 14 residues. V lost 5 bases, J lost 2 bases, and 11 bases lay in between. This table comes from immunoSEQ multiplex PCR, and its TCRdb copy is limited to in-frame clones, with some not included. The sample records about 110,000 clones, around 90% being singletons. The V gene is TRBV13, the J gene TRBJ2-3; D is undetermined. The material sequenced was PBMCs, taken around atezolizumab (anti-PD-L1) treatment. The clonotype originates from a man between 60 and 75 years old with urothelial cancer. CDR3 nucleotide sequence: TGTGCCAGCAGCCAGCGACTTGCCACAGATACGCAGTATTTT. Protein sequence: CASSQRLATDTQYF.